This T cell receptor beta chain was obtained from a study of Ad26.COV2.S vaccination and SARS-CoV-2 variants. Study details: The study gave Ad26.COV2.S intramuscularly, once or twice 56 days apart. Whole-study findings and limits: It was reported that spike-specific CD8+ and CD4+ T cell responses were substantially broad after vaccination.

Indicated treatment: around 19 received Ad26.COV2.S at low or high dose, single or two shots; 5 received placebo; per-sample allocation not given. Material that was analyzed had been drawn on day 63 after the first vaccine or placebo injection. Donation was by an adult aged 18-55 years who was in Boston. As for this clone: What it binds is unknown.

This table comes from immunoSEQ multiplex PCR, and its TCRdb copy is limited to in-frame clones, with some not included. Of hundreds of thousands of clones detected, more than 70% appear once; the ten largest clones hold around 1.5%. This specimen consisted of peripheral blood, obtained in a trial of Ad26.COV2.S vaccine versus placebo. This receptor was identified in a person between 18 and 60 years old who received the Ad26.COV2.S COVID-19 vaccine or a placebo.

The CDR3 reads CAISGYRYGDTEAFF. The CDR3, as DNA: TGTGCCATCAGTGGATACAGGTATGGGGACACTGAAGCTTTCTTT. This rearrangement joins TRBV10-3 to TRBJ1-1; maybe TRBD1 (5 bases). The V and J ends lost 4 bases and 3 bases respectively, with 15 bases between them. CDR3 length equals 15 residues. Per the germline V gene, CDR1 is ENHRY and CDR2 is SYGVKD.